This T cell receptor (beta chain) came from a study of identical twins. The donors were all healthy and Caucasian. This clonotype was detected a few times. Its antigen remains unidentified. The study's findings and limits: Twins showed weaker excess sharing in their beta out-of-frame sequences.

A universal primer site arose from template switching, and cDNA bore unique molecular identifiers. TCRdb redid the calling of the 5' RACE reads with MiXCR, one entry per CDR3 protein. The repertoire has under 900,000 distinct CDR3 sequences, about 12% of them found once; the top ten carry roughly 1.6%. This sample was shared with a second study, whose subject was yellow fever vaccine responses in identical twins.

This clonotype originated in a woman aged 18-29 years in good health. The specimen was PBMCs.

The CDR3 loop is CASGAIVYGYTF. The CDR3 region has the DNA TGTGCCAGCGGCGCAATCGTCTATGGCTACACCTTC. The rearrangement links TRBV7-9 to TRBJ1-2; D unresolved. Per germline, CDR1 SEHNR and CDR2 FQNEAQ (reference sequence). This CDR3 is 12 amino acids long. The ends were cut back, 8 bases at V and 4 bases at J, with 11 bases in the middle.